This is a list of T cell receptor beta chains from one sample in a study of cytomegalovirus exposure and HLA in healthy donors. Profiled with immunoSEQ multiplex PCR; TCRdb holds only in-frame clones, not every one. Counted here are 60,000 to 70,000 clones, around 75% occurring once; the ten biggest clones make up roughly 25%. The sequenced sample was PBMCs. Receptor source: a woman between 40 and 50 years old in good health and CMV-seropositive. Both conserved end residues are trimmed from each CDR3.

CDR3 protein	V gene	J gene
ASSLYSGGGGHEQY	TRBV27	TRBJ2-7
ASSLETGQGAPLH	TRBV5-1	TRBJ1-6
ASSFSPATGSTDTQY	TRBV5-1	TRBJ2-3
ASSPLGQGEAF	TRBV18	TRBJ1-1
ASTAGTNYGYT	TRBV6-1	TRBJ1-2
ASSLRWQGSREQY	TRBV2	TRBJ2-7
ASSLGRGLNTGELF	TRBV5-6	TRBJ2-2
ASSEAGGQDTEAF	TRBV6-1	TRBJ1-1
ASTDGQGVYTIY	TRBV6-6	TRBJ1-3
ASSQETGGSYEQY	TRBV4-2	-
AFSQGPGEQY	TRBV30	TRBJ2-7
ASTQGIGGYT	TRBV10-3	TRBJ1-2
ASSLSRQSYEQY	TRBV5-1	TRBJ2-7
ASSSGTAREAF	TRBV9	TRBJ1-1
ASSVGTGGFYEQY	TRBV9	TRBJ2-7
ASSLQGAYNEQF	TRBV13	TRBJ2-1
ASSAPDTSRMNTEAF	TRBV9	TRBJ1-1
SVGLPAGETQY	TRBV29-1	TRBJ2-5
ASSYTDSYEQY	TRBV2	TRBJ2-7
ASSYRFGQTYNEQF	TRBV6-5	TRBJ2-1
ASSQGDRANTEAF	TRBV4-3	TRBJ1-1
ASTADLRPGANVLT	TRBV9	TRBJ2-6
ASSRTGSRSQPQH	TRBV11-2	TRBJ1-5
ASSDSYSGNTIY	TRBV5-1	TRBJ1-3
AWSVNGQGGGYT	TRBV30	TRBJ1-2